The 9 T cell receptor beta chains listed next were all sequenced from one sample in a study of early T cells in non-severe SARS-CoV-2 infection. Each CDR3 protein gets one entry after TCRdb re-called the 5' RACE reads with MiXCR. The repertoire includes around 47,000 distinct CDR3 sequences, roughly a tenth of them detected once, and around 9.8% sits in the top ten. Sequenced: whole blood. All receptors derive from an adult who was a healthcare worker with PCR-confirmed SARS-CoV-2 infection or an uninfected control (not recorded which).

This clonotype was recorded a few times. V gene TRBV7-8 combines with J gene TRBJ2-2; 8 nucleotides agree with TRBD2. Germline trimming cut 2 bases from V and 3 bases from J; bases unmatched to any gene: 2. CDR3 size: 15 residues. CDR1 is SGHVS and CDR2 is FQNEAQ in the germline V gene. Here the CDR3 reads CASSLFGGDTGELFF. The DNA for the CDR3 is TGTGCCAGCAGCTTATTCGGGGGGGACACCGGGGAGCTGTTTTTT.

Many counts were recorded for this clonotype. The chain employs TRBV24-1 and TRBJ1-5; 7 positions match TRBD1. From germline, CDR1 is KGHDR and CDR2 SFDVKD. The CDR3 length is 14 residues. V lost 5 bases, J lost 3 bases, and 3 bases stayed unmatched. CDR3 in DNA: TGTGCCACCAGTGGAGGGACAGCCAATCAGCCCCAGCATTTT. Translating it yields CATSGGTANQPQHF.

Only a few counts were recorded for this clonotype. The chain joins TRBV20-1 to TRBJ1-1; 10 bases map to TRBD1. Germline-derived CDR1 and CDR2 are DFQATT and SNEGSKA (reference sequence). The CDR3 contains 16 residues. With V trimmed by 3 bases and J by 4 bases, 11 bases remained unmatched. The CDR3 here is CSARGTGVKEGTEAFF. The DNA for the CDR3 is TGCAGTGCTAGGGGGACAGGGGTGAAGGAGGGCACTGAAGCTTTCTTT.

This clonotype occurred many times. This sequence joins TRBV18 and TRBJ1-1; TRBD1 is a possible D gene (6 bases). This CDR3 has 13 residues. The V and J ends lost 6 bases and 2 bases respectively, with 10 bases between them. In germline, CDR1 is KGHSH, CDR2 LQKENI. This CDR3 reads CASSRTVNTEAFF. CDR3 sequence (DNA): TGTGCCAGCTCTCGGACAGTCAACACTGAAGCTTTCTTT.

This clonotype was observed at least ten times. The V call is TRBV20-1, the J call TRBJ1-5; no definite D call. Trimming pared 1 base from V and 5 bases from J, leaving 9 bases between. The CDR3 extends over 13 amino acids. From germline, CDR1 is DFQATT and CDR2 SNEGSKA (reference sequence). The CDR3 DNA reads TGCAGTGCTAGAGTATTGCAGGATCAGCCCCAGCATTTT. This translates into CSARVLQDQPQHF.

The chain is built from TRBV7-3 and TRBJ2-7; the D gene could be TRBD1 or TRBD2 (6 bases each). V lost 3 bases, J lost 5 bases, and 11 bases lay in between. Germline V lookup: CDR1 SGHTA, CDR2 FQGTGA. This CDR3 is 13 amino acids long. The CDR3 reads CASSFLGGDEQYF. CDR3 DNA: TGTGCCAGCAGCTTTCTGGGGGGCGACGAGCAGTACTTC.

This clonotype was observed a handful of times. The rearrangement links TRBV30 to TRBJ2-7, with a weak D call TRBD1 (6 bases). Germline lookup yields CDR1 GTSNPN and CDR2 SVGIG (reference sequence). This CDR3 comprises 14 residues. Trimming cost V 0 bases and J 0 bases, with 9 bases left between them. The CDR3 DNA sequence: TGTGCCTGGAGTGTAGGGGGTTCCTCCTACGAGCAGTACTTC. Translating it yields CAWSVGGSSYEQYF.

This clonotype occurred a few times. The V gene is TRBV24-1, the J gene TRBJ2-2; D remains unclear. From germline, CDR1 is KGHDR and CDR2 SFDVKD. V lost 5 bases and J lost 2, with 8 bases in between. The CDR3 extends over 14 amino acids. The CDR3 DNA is TGTGCCACCAGTGGAACACTTAACACCGGGGAGCTGTTTTTT. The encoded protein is CATSGTLNTGELFF.

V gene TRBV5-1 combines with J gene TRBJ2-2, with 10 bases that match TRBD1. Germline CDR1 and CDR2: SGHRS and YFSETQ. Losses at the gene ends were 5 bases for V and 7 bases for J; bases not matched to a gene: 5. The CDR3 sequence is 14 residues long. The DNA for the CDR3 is TGCGCCAGCAGTCAGACAGGGGGCTTCGGGGAGCTGTTTTTT. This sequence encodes CASSQTGGFGELFF.